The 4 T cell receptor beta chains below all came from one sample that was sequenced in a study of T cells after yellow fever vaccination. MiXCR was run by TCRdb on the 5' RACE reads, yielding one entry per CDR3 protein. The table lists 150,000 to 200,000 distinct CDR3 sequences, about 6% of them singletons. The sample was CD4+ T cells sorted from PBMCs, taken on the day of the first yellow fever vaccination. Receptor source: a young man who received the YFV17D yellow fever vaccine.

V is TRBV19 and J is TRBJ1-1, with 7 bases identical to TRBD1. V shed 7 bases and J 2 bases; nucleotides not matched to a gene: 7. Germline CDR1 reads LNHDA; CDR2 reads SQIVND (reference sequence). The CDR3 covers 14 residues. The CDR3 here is CASISDRANTEAFF. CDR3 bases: TGTGCCAGTATATCCGACAGGGCTAACACTGAAGCTTTCTTT.

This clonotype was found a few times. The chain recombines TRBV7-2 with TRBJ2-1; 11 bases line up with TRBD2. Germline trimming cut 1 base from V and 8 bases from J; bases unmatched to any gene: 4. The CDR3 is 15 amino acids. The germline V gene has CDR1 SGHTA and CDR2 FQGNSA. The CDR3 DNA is TGTGCCAGCAGCTTAGTAGCGGGGGGGCCCTATGAGCAGTTCTTC. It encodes CASSLVAGGPYEQFF.

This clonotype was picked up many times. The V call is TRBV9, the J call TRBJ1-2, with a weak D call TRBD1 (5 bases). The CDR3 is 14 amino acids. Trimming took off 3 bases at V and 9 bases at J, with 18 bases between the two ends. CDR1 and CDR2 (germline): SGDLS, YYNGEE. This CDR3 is CASSASGTSDSYTF. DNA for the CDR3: TGTGCCAGCAGCGCTTCCGGGACCTCCGATAGCTACACCTTC.

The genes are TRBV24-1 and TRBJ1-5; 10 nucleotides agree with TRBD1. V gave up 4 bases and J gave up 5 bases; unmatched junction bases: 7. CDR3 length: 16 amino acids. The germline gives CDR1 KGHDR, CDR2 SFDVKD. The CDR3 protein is CATSDSGTGEDQPQHF. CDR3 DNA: TGTGCCACCAGTGACTCCGGGACAGGGGAGGATCAGCCCCAGCATTTT.